The T cell receptor beta chain described here comes from a study of T cells in tuberculosis. Study details: T cells were selected with CD1B tetramers loaded with glucose monomycolate.

Thawed, overnight-rested PBMC were stained with GMM-loaded CD1B tetramer, viability dye and anti-CD3, then sorted. The lipid loaded on the CD1B tetramers was C32 glucose monomycolate from Rhodococcus equi. The CDR3 totals 17 residues. V was pared by 2 bases and J by 2 bases, with 4 bases of the junction left unmatched. Profiled with immunoSEQ multiplex PCR; TCRdb holds only in-frame clones, not every one. The sample shows about 59,000 clones, about 86% of them seen only once. The V call is TRBV5-3, the J call TRBJ2-3, with TRBD2 identical over 14 bases. TRBV5-3 is placed among ORFs of uncertain function. The specimen sequenced was CD1b-GMM tetramer-negative cells sorted from PBMCs. The sequence derives from an adult woman with latent tuberculosis. The CDR3 region has the DNA TGTGCCAGAAGCTTAGGACTAGCGGGAGGAATCACAGATACGCAGTATTTT. It yields the protein CARSLGLAGGITDTQYF.